These 5 T cell receptor beta chains share one sample of origin, sequenced in a study of T cell changes during pregnancy in multiple sclerosis. TCRdb's table, derived via immunoSEQ multiplex PCR, lists solely in-frame clones and lacks some. The data show roughly 40,000 clones, around 90% seen once. This specimen consisted of CD4+ T cells from peripheral blood mononuclear cells, obtained in the first trimester of pregnancy. All receptors derive from a female donor with multiple sclerosis, enrolled in a pregnancy study.

The genes are TRBV21-1 and TRBJ2-1; the D call TRBD2 from the table was never checked on the DNA. TRBV21-1 is assigned pseudogene status. CDR3 length: 18 residues. In DNA, the CDR3 is TGTGCCAGCAGCACCCCCGGCTGGTGGCGGGAGCTCGACAATGAGCAGTTCTTC. This translates into CASSTPGWWRELDNEQFF.

The chain recombines TRBV28 with TRBJ1-5; a possible D gene is TRBD1 (5 bases). The V gene's germline CDR1 is MDHEN and CDR2 SYDVKM. This CDR3 comprises 16 residues. Trimming cost V 1 base and J 0 bases, with 10 bases left between them. The CDR3 spells CASSLLQVYSNQPQHF. For the CDR3, the DNA is TGTGCCAGCAGTTTATTACAGGTGTATAGCAATCAGCCCCAGCATTTT.

This clone was seen a single time. The rearrangement uses TRBV19 and TRBJ2-7, with 9 positions matching TRBD2. The CDR3 contains 14 residues. V lost 2 bases, J lost 5 bases, and 4 bases stayed unmatched. Germline CDR1 is LNHDA and CDR2 is SQIVND (reference sequence). The CDR3 region has the DNA TGTGCCAGTAGTATACTAGCGGGGCCCCACGAGCAGTACTTC. The encoded protein is CASSILAGPHEQYF.

This clone has a single count. This rearrangement joins TRBV6-5 to TRBJ1-2; no clear D. Germline V gene lookup returns CDR1 MNHEY and CDR2 SVGAGI. The CDR3 has 14 residues. Trimming took off 6 bases at V and 2 bases at J, with 13 bases between the two ends. The CDR3, as DNA: TGTGCCAGCAGCAGATCGGGTGCGAACTATGGCTACACCTTC. Its translation is CASSRSGANYGYTF.

The genes are TRBV29-1 and TRBJ2-1; TRBD1 aligns across 7 bases. CDR3 length: 14 residues. Germline V gives CDR1 SQVTM, CDR2 ANQGSEA. V was pared by 2 bases and J by 3 bases, with 4 bases of the junction left unmatched. CDR3 sequence: CSVEHPGGYNEQFF. The CDR3 nucleotides read TGCAGCGTTGAACATCCAGGGGGCTACAATGAGCAGTTCTTC.